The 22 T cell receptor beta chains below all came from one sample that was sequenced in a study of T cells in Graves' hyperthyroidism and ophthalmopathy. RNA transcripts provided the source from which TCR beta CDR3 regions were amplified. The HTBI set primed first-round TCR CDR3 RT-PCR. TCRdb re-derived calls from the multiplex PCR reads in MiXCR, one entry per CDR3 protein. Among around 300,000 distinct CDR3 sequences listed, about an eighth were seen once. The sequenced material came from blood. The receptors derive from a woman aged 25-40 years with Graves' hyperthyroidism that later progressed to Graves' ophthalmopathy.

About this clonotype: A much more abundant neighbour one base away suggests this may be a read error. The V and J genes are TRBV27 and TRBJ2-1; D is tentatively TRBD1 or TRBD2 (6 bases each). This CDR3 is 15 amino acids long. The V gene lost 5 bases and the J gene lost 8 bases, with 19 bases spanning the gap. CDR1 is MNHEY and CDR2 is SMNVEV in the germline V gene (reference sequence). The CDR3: CASSAGRGGIYEQFF. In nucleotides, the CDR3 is TGTGCCAGCAGTGCCGGGAGAGGGGGAATCTATGAGCAGTTCTTC.

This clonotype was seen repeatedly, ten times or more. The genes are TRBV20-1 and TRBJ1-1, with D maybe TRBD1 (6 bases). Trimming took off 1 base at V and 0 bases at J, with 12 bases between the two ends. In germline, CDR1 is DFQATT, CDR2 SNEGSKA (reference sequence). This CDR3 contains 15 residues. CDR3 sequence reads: CSARVYGTLNTEAFF. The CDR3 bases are TGCAGTGCTAGAGTTTACGGGACACTGAACACTGAAGCTTTCTTT.

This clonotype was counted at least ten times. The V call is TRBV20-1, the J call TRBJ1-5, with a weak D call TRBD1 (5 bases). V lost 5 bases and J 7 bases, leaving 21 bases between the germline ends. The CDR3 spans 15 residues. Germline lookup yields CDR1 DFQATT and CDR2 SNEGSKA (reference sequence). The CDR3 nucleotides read TGCAGTGCTGGGGGGTCAGGGTCGATGCGGCAGCCCCAGCATTTT. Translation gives CSAGGSGSMRQPQHF.

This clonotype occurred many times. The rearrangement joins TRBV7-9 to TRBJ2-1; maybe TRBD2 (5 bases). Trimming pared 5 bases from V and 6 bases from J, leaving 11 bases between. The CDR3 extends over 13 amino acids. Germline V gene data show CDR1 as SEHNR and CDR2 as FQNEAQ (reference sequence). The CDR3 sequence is CASSGLRANEQFF. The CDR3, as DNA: TGTGCCAGCAGCGGGTTGAGGGCCAATGAGCAGTTCTTC. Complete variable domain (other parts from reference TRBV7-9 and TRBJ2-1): DTGVSQNPRHKITKRGQNVTFRCDPISEHNRLYWYRQTLGQGPEFLTYFQNEAQLEKSRLLSDRFSAERPKGSFSTLEIQRTEQGDSAMYLCASSGLRANEQFFGPGTRLTVL.

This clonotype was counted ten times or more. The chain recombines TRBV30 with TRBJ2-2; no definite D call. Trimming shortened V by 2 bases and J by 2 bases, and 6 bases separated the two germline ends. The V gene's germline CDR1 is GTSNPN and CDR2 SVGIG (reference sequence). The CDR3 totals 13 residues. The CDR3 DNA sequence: TGTGCCTGGAGTACCCAAAACACCGGGGAGCTGTTTTTT. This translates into CAWSTQNTGELFF.

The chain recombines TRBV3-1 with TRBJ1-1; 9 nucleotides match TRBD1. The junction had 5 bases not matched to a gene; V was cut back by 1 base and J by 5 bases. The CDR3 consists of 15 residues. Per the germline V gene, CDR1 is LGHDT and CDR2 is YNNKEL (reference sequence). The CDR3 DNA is TGTGCCAGCAGCCAAGGCAGGACAGGGGCAACTGAAGCTTTCTTT. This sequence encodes CASSQGRTGATEAFF.

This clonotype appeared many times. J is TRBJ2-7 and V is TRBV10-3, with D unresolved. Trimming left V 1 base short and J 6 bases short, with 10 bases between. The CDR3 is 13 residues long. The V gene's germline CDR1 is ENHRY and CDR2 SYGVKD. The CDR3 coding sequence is TGTGCCATCAGTGAGTTATGGGCTCCCGAGCAGTACTTC. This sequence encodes CAISELWAPEQYF.

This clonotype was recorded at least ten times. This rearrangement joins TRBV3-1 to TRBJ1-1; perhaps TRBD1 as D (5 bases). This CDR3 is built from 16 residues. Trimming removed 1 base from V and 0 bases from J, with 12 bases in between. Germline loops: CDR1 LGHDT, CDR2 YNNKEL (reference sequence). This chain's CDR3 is CASSQAYGALNTEAFF. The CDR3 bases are TGTGCCAGCAGCCAAGCCTACGGGGCGTTGAACACTGAAGCTTTCTTT.

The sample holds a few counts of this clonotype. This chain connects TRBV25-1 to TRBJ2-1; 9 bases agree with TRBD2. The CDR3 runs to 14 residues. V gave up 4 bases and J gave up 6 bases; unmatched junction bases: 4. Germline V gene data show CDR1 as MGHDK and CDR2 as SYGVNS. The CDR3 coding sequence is TGTGCCAGCAGTGTTAGCGGGGGCCTCAATGAGCAGTTCTTC. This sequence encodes CASSVSGGLNEQFF.

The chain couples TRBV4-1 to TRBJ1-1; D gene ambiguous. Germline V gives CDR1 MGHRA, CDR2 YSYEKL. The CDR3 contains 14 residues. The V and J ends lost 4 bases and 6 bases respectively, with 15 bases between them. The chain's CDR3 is CASSPLGGFAEAFF. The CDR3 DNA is TGCGCCAGCAGCCCCCTAGGCGGGTTCGCTGAAGCTTTCTTT.

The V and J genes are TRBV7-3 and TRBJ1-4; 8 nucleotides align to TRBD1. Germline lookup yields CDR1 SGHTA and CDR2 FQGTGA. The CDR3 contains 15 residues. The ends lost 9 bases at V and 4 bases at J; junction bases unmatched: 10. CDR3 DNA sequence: TGTGCCAGGCAGACCAGGGGGCTAAGTAATGAAAAACTGTTTTTT. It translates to CARQTRGLSNEKLFF.

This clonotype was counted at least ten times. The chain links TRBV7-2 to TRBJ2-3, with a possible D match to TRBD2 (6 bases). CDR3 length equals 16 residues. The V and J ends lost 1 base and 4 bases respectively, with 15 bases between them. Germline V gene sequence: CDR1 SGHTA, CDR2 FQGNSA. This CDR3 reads CASSLVWDGSADTQYF. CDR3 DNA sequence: TGTGCCAGCAGCTTAGTTTGGGACGGGAGCGCAGATACGCAGTATTTT.

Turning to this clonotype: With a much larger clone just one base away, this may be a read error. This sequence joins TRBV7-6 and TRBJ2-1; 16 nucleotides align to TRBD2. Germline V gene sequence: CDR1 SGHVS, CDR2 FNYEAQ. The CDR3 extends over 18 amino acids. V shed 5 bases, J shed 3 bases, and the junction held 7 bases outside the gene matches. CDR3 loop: CASSPTGLAGGSYNEQFF. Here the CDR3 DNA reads TGTGCCAGCAGCCCGACGGGACTAGCGGGAGGGAGCTACAATGAGCAGTTCTTC.

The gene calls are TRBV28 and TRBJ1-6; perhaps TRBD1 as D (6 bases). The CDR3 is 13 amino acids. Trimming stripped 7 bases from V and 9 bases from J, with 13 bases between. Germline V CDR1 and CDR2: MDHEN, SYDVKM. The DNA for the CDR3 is TGTGCCAGCACCGCGGCAGGGGCTTCACCCCTCCACTTT. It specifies CASTAAGASPLHF.

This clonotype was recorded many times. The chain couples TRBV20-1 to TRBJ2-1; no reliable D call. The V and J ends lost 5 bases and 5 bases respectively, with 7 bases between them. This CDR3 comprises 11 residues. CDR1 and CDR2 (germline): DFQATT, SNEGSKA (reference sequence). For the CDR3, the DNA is TGCAGTGCTTCCAGAAACAATGAGCAGTTCTTC. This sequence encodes CSASRNNEQFF.

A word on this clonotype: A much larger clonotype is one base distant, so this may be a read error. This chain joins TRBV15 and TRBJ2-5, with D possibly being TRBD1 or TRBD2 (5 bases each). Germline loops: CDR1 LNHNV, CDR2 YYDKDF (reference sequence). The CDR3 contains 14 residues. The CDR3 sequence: CSTSGWTSRETQYF. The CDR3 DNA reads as TGTTCCACCAGCGGATGGACATCTCGGGAGACCCAGTACTTC.

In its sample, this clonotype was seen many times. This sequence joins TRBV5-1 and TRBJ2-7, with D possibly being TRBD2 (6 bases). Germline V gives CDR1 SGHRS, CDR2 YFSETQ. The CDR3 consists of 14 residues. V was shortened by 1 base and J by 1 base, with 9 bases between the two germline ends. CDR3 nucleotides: TGCGCCAGCAGCTTGAAAGCGGGTTCCTACGAGCAGTACTTC. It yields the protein CASSLKAGSYEQYF.

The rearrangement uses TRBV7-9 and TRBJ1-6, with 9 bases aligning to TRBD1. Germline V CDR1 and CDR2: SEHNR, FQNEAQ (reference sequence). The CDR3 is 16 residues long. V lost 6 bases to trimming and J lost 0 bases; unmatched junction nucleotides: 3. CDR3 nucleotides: TGTGCCAGCAGTACAGGGGGCAGCTCCTATAATTCACCCCTCCACTTT. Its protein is CASSTGGSSYNSPLHF.

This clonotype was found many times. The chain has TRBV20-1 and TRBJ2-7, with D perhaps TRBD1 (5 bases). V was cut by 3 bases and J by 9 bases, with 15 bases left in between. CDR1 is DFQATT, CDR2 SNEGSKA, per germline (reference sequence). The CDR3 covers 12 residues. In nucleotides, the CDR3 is TGCAGTGCTAGCGATCAGGGTAGTATGCAGTACTTC. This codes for CSASDQGSMQYF.

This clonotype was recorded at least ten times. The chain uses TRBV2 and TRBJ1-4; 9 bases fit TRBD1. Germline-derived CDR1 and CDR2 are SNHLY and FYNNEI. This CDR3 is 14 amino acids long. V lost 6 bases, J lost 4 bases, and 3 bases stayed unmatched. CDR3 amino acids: CASRTGQGNEKLFF. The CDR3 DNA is TGTGCCAGCAGGACGGGACAGGGTAATGAAAAACTGTTTTTT.

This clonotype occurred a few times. CDR3 in DNA: TGTGCCAGGTCCGACAGAGCCAAAAACATTCAGTACTTC. Its protein is CARSDRAKNIQYF. The chain has TRBV6-1 and TRBJ2-4; D might be TRBD1 (5 bases). The CDR3 sequence is 13 residues long. V lost 9 bases, J lost 0 bases, and 9 bases lay in between. Germline CDR1 is MNHNS and CDR2 is SASEGT.

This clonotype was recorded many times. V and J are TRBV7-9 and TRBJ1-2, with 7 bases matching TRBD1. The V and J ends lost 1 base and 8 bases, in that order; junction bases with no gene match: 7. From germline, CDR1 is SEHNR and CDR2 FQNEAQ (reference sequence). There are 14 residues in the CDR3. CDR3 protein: CASSLEGGAWGYTF. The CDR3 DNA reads TGTGCCAGCAGCTTAGAAGGGGGCGCTTGGGGCTACACCTTC.